Listed here are 17 T cell receptor beta chains from one sample, sequenced in a study of cytomegalovirus exposure and HLA in healthy donors. Measured with immunoSEQ multiplex PCR; TCRdb has only the in-frame clones, and not every one. Among 100,000 to 150,000 clones listed, roughly 87% were seen once. The sequenced sample consisted of PBMCs. The receptors derive from a woman between 18 and 29 years old in good health and CMV-seronegative.

The chain recombines TRBV7-3 with TRBJ1-6; 9 bases fit TRBD1. This CDR3 is 15 amino acids long. Germline CDR1 SGHTA, CDR2 FQGTGA. V lost 3 bases to trimming and J lost 7 bases; unmatched junction nucleotides: 4. The CDR3 region is CASSLGQGQNSPLHF. Here the CDR3 DNA reads TGTGCCAGCAGCTTGGGACAGGGACAGAATTCACCCCTCCACTTT.

This rearrangement joins TRBV18 to TRBJ1-1; D is ambiguous. Germline-derived CDR1 and CDR2 are KGHSH and LQKENI. Trimming took 6 bases from V and 5 from J, leaving 19 bases between them. This CDR3 is built from 15 residues. The CDR3 sequence is CASSPAPGDGTEAFF. CDR3 nucleotide sequence: TGTGCCAGCTCCCCCGCCCCGGGAGATGGGACTGAAGCTTTCTTT.

V is TRBV11-3 and J is TRBJ1-5, with D unclear. CDR1 is SGHNT and CDR2 is YENEEA in the germline V gene. V was trimmed by 1 base and J by 3 bases, leaving 10 bases between them. This CDR3 spans 15 amino acids. The CDR3 nucleotides are TGTGCCAGCAGCTTAGGGCGAGGTCACAATCAGCCCCAGCATTTT. It is translated as CASSLGRGHNQPQHF.

The chain joins TRBV27 to TRBJ2-1; 9 bases fit TRBD1. V lost 8 bases to trimming and J lost 8 bases; unmatched junction nucleotides: 7. The CDR3 runs 13 residues. The V gene's germline CDR1 is MNHEY and CDR2 SMNVEV (reference sequence). The DNA of the CDR3 is TGTGCCAGCCCGGGACAGGGCCTCTATGAGCAGTTCTTC. Protein sequence: CASPGQGLYEQFF.

The CDR3 nucleotides are TGTGCCAGCAGTGACAGGGACAGTGGGGCCAACGTCCTGACTTTC. This translates into CASSDRDSGANVLTF. The rearrangement joins TRBV6-4 to TRBJ2-6, with 7 bases identical to TRBD1. V lost 2 bases to trimming and J lost 3 bases; unmatched junction nucleotides: 1. Per germline, CDR1 MRHNA and CDR2 SNTAGT. The CDR3 spans 15 residues.

The chain carries TRBV7-9 and TRBJ1-4; 8 bases are a match to TRBD1. V lost 5 bases to trimming and J lost 8 bases; unmatched junction nucleotides: 7. The germline CDR1 and CDR2 sequences are SEHNR and FQNEAQ (reference sequence). The CDR3 contains 14 residues. CDR3 region: CASSPGQGREKLFF. The CDR3 DNA reads as TGTGCCAGCAGCCCCGGACAGGGAAGGGAAAAACTGTTTTTT.

CDR3 region: CASRITPGADTQYF. CDR3 DNA sequence: TGTGCCAGCAGGATTACGCCTGGAGCGGATACGCAGTATTTT. The chain carries TRBV2 and TRBJ2-3; the D is unclear. V lost 6 bases and J 6 bases, leaving 16 bases between the germline ends. The CDR3 consists of 14 residues. Germline CDR1 reads SNHLY; CDR2 reads FYNNEI.

The chain joins TRBV2 to TRBJ1-2; 9 nucleotides line up with TRBD1. Germline trimming cut 7 bases from V and 0 bases from J; bases unmatched to any gene: 6. Germline V gene sequence: CDR1 SNHLY, CDR2 FYNNEI. The CDR3 is made up of 15 amino acids. CDR3: CASNTQGAPNYGYTF. The CDR3 DNA is TGTGCCAGCAATACACAGGGGGCACCTAACTATGGCTACACCTTC.

This chain links TRBV2 with TRBJ2-2; TRBD2 matches 10 bases. The junction had 6 bases not matched to a gene; V was cut back by 6 bases and J by 2 bases. This CDR3 contains 16 residues. The germline gives CDR1 SNHLY, CDR2 FYNNEI. CDR3 sequence: CASSLTSGDNTGELFF. For the CDR3, the DNA is TGTGCCAGCAGCCTTACTAGCGGGGATAACACCGGGGAGCTGTTTTTT.

J is TRBJ1-2 and V is TRBV27; TRBD1 aligns across 8 bases. J gave up 7 bases and V 5 bases, and 6 bases lay outside the gene matches. This CDR3 contains 13 residues. Germline lookup yields CDR1 MNHEY and CDR2 SMNVEV (reference sequence). CDR3 sequence reads: CASSQDRAIGYTF. The CDR3 DNA follows: TGTGCCAGCAGTCAGGACAGGGCGATTGGCTACACCTTC.

V usage is TRBV6-6 and J usage is TRBJ1-2, with D possibly matching TRBD1 (5 bases). V lost 5 bases and J 2 bases, leaving 18 bases between the germline ends. In germline, CDR1 is MNHNY, CDR2 SVGAGI (reference sequence). The CDR3 covers 16 residues. CDR3 sequence (DNA): TGTGCCAGCAGTCCCCTCCGGGGGGGACCAAACTATGGCTACACCTTC. Its translation is CASSPLRGGPNYGYTF.

The table lists this clone with a count of one. V gene TRBV2 combines with J gene TRBJ1-2; 8 bases line up with TRBD1. The V gene end was trimmed by 9 bases and the J gene end by 4 bases; junction bases not matched to a gene: 4. Germline lookup yields CDR1 SNHLY and CDR2 FYNNEI. This CDR3 spans 12 amino acids. This chain's CDR3 is CAREDRAYGYTF. In DNA form, the CDR3 reads TGTGCCAGGGAGGACAGGGCCTATGGCTACACCTTC.

This chain uses TRBV9 with TRBJ2-7, with D maybe TRBD1 (6 bases). The V gene lost 4 bases and the J gene lost 2 bases, with 13 bases spanning the gap. CDR1 SGDLS and CDR2 YYNGEE come from the germline V gene. The length of the CDR3 is 14 residues. The CDR3 reads CASSPRDTPYEQYF. CDR3 sequence (DNA): TGTGCCAGCAGCCCTCGGGACACCCCCTACGAGCAGTACTTC. Based on the CDR3 plus reference TRBV9 and TRBJ2-7, the full variable domain is DSGVTQTPKHLITATGQRVTLRCSPRSGDLSVYWYQQSLDQGLQFLIQYYNGEERAKGNILERFSAQQFPDLHSELNLSSLELGDSALYFCASSPRDTPYEQYFGPGTRLTVT.

The chain is built from TRBV9 and TRBJ2-2, with 8 bases matching TRBD2. Germline CDR1 is SGDLS and CDR2 is YYNGEE. CDR3 length: 15 amino acids. With 5 bases clipped from V and 2 bases from J, the junction kept 5 bases outside the gene matches. The CDR3 here is CASRGSGGNTGELFF. DNA for the CDR3: TGTGCCAGCAGAGGAAGCGGGGGAAACACCGGGGAGCTGTTTTTT.

V and J are TRBV11-2 and TRBJ1-2, with D unresolved. Trimming shortened V by 5 bases and J by 0 bases, and 16 bases separated the two germline ends. This CDR3 contains 16 residues. Germline V gives CDR1 SGHAT, CDR2 FQNNGV. The CDR3 spells CASSDQIGVTNYGYTF. CDR3 nucleotides: TGTGCCAGCAGCGATCAAATCGGGGTAACTAACTATGGCTACACCTTC.

V and J are TRBV2 and TRBJ2-5; 8 nucleotides line up with TRBD1. After removal of 5 bases from V and 3 bases from J, the junction contained 14 bases not matched to a gene. Germline CDR1 SNHLY, CDR2 FYNNEI. This CDR3 region has 17 residues. The CDR3 nucleotides are TGTGCCAGCAGTCGCCGCCCCTCAGGGGGCCCTAAAGAGACCCAGTACTTC. This encodes CASSRRPSGGPKETQYF. Combining the CDR3 with reference TRBV2 and TRBJ2-5 gives the whole variable domain EPEVTQTPSHQVTQMGQEVILRCVPISNHLYFYWYRQILGQKVEFLVSFYNNEISEKSEIFDDQFSVERPDGSNFTLKIRSTKLEDSAMYFCASSRRPSGGPKETQYFGPGTRLLVL.

This rearrangement joins TRBV6-4 to TRBJ2-2; the match to TRBD1 covers 8 bases. The CDR3 totals 16 residues. The junction had 3 bases not matched to a gene; V was cut back by 2 bases and J by 1 base. CDR1 is MRHNA, CDR2 SNTAGT, per germline. DNA of the CDR3: TGTGCCAGCAGTGACCCCGGGACAGGGAACACCGGGGAGCTGTTTTTT. The encoded protein is CASSDPGTGNTGELFF.